The TCR beta chain described here comes from a study of CD8 T cells in ankylosing spondylitis. Study-wide results and limits: What appeared characteristic of ankylosing spondylitis blood was a TCR beta motif of several highly homologous variants.

About this clonotype: What it recognizes is unknown.

V was clipped by 7 bases and J by 2 bases; unmatched bases: 5. This CDR3 contains 14 residues. Germline V CDR1 and CDR2: SNHLY, FYNNEI. Each TCR beta library was made by quantitative 5'-RACE that incorporated molecular barcodes. TCRdb used MiXCR to reprocess the 5' RACE reads, holding one entry per CDR3 protein. In the table there are 500,000 to 550,000 distinct CDR3 sequences, approximately 11% of which are singletons. J is TRBJ2-5 and V is TRBV2, with TRBD1 matching over 9 bases. Sequenced material: blood, either unsorted or a sorted T cell fraction (not recorded which). This clonotype was sampled from a male donor with ankylosing spondylitis. CDR3 residues: CASIYRGPQETQYF. CDR3 nucleotide sequence: TGTGCCAGCATTTACAGGGGGCCGCAAGAGACCCAGTACTTC.